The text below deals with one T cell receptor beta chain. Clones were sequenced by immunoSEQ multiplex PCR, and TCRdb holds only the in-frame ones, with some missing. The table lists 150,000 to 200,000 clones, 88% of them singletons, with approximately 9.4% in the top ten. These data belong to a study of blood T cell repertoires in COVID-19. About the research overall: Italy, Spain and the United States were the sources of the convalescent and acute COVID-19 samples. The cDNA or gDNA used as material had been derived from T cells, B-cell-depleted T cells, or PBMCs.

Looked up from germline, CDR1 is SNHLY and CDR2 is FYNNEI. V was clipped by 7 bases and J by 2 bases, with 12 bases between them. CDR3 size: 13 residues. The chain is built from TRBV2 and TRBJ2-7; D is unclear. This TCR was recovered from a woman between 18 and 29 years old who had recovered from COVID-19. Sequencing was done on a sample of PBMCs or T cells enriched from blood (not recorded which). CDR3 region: CASTESVAYEQYF. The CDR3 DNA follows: TGTGCCAGCACTGAGTCGGTAGCCTACGAGCAGTACTTC. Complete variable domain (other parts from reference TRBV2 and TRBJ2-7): EPEVTQTPSHQVTQMGQEVILRCVPISNHLYFYWYRQILGQKVEFLVSFYNNEISEKSEIFDDQFSVERPDGSNFTLKIRSTKLEDSAMYFCASTESVAYEQYFGPGTRLTVT.